This is a list of T cell receptor beta chains from one sample in a study of CD8 T cells in ankylosing spondylitis. MiXCR, applied by TCRdb to the 5' RACE reads, yields one record per CDR3 protein. The sample lists approximately 300,000 distinct CDR3 sequences, around 8% occurring once. The sequencing input was blood, either unsorted or a sorted T cell fraction (not recorded which). Every receptor here comes from a male donor with ankylosing spondylitis. CDR3s include the opening cysteine and the closing phenylalanine or tryptophan. The order of the fields is CDR3 DNA, CDR3 protein, V gene, J gene, D gene, CDR3 length, clone size. A D gene is named only where the DNA matches it firmly. Size is omitted from some rows. Given values are once, few, many or a class for expanded clones.

cdr3_nt: TGCAGTGCTGGAGGACAGCTTGATAGCAATCAGCCCCAGCATTTT
cdr3_aa: CSAGGQLDSNQPQHF
v_call: TRBV20-1
j_call: TRBJ1-5
d_call: .
cdr3_length: 15
clone_size: .

cdr3_nt: TGTGCTAGTGGTTTAGGACAGGGGAAGAATGAGCAGTTCTTC
cdr3_aa: CASGLGQGKNEQFF
v_call: TRBV12-5
j_call: TRBJ2-1
d_call: TRBD1
cdr3_length: 14
clone_size: .

cdr3_nt: TGTGCCAGCAGTTTAACGGTGAACATTCAGTACTTC
cdr3_aa: CASSLTVNIQYF
v_call: TRBV12-3/TRBV12-4
j_call: TRBJ2-4
d_call: .
cdr3_length: 12
clone_size: .

cdr3_nt: TGTGCCAGCAGTTTTAGCAGGTATAGCAATCAGCCCCAGCATTTT
cdr3_aa: CASSFSRYSNQPQHF
v_call: TRBV28
j_call: TRBJ1-5
d_call: .
cdr3_length: 15
clone_size: many

cdr3_nt: TGTGCCAGCAGCCGAGAGCGGGCCTCCTACGAGCAGTACTTC
cdr3_aa: CASSRERASYEQYF
v_call: TRBV12-3/TRBV12-4
j_call: TRBJ2-7
d_call: .
cdr3_length: 14
clone_size: .

cdr3_nt: TGCGCCAGCAGCCACCCAGAGCCAAGGTCCGGGACTAGCGGGACCACCGGGGAGCTGTTTTTT
cdr3_aa: CASSHPEPRSGTSGTTGELFF
v_call: TRBV5-1
j_call: TRBJ2-2
d_call: TRBD2
cdr3_length: 21
clone_size: many

cdr3_nt: TGCGCCAGCAGCCCATGGACAGGGGCTGTCACGGGCACTGAAGCTTTCTTT
cdr3_aa: CASSPWTGAVTGTEAFF
v_call: TRBV5-1
j_call: TRBJ1-1
d_call: TRBD1
cdr3_length: 17
clone_size: many

cdr3_nt: TGTGCCAGCAGCTTAACGCCGGTCTCCTACGAGCAGTACTTC
cdr3_aa: CASSLTPVSYEQYF
v_call: TRBV7-2
j_call: TRBJ2-7
d_call: .
cdr3_length: 14
clone_size: .

cdr3_nt: TGCAGCGTTGAACCTAGACCCTACGAGCAGTACTTC
cdr3_aa: CSVEPRPYEQYF
v_call: TRBV29-1
j_call: TRBJ2-7
d_call: .
cdr3_length: 12
clone_size: many

cdr3_nt: TGTGCCAGCAGTTTAAGGCGAGCGAACACTGAAGCTTTCTTT
cdr3_aa: CASSLRRANTEAFF
v_call: TRBV12-3/TRBV12-4
j_call: TRBJ1-1
d_call: .
cdr3_length: 14
clone_size: many

cdr3_nt: TGTGCCAGTAAGCCCCAGGTCATCTCTGGGGCCAACGTCCTGACTTTC
cdr3_aa: CASKPQVISGANVLTF
v_call: TRBV19
j_call: TRBJ2-6
d_call: .
cdr3_length: 16
clone_size: .

cdr3_nt: TGTGCCAGCAGTTACTGGGGCACTAATGAAAAACTGTTTTTT
cdr3_aa: CASSYWGTNEKLFF
v_call: TRBV27
j_call: TRBJ1-4
d_call: .
cdr3_length: 14
clone_size: few

cdr3_nt: TGCGCCAGCAGCTTGGGACTAGCGGGAGGACCCAACCCCACAGATACGCAGTATTTT
cdr3_aa: CASSLGLAGGPNPTDTQYF
v_call: TRBV5-1
j_call: TRBJ2-3
d_call: TRBD2
cdr3_length: 19
clone_size: .

cdr3_nt: TGTGCCAGCAGCCCCCGTCGGGCTAGCGTAGACAATGAGCAGTTCTTC
cdr3_aa: CASSPRRASVDNEQFF
v_call: TRBV7-2
j_call: TRBJ2-1
d_call: .
cdr3_length: 16
clone_size: many

cdr3_nt: TGTGCCAGCAGCCTTGGGACAGGCCGGATCGAGCAGTACTTC
cdr3_aa: CASSLGTGRIEQYF
v_call: TRBV3-1
j_call: TRBJ2-7
d_call: TRBD1
cdr3_length: 14
clone_size: few

cdr3_nt: TGTGCCAGCAGCCCACAGCGGGGGAGGGGTCAAGAGACCCAGTACTTC
cdr3_aa: CASSPQRGRGQETQYF
v_call: TRBV7-2
j_call: TRBJ2-5
d_call: TRBD2
cdr3_length: 16
clone_size: few

cdr3_nt: TGTGCCAGCAGTAGGGGGCTGAGTTATGGCTACACCTTC
cdr3_aa: CASSRGLSYGYTF
v_call: TRBV28
j_call: TRBJ1-2
d_call: TRBD1
cdr3_length: 13
clone_size: few

cdr3_nt: TGTGCCAGCAGTTCGCTACGGACTAGCGGGAATTACGAGCAGTACTTC
cdr3_aa: CASSSLRTSGNYEQYF
v_call: TRBV6-2/TRBV6-3
j_call: TRBJ2-7
d_call: TRBD2
cdr3_length: 16
clone_size: few

cdr3_nt: TGCGCCAGCAGCCAAGGGGGCTCGGGTAGGGAGCAGTTCTTC
cdr3_aa: CASSQGGSGREQFF
v_call: TRBV4-3
j_call: TRBJ2-1
d_call: .
cdr3_length: 14
clone_size: few

cdr3_nt: TGTGCCAGCAGCGTATGGACTAGCGGCACAGATACGCAGTATTTT
cdr3_aa: CASSVWTSGTDTQYF
v_call: TRBV27
j_call: TRBJ2-3
d_call: TRBD2
cdr3_length: 15
clone_size: .

cdr3_nt: TGTGCCAGCAGCCAAGATTTGTGGGAGAACACTGAAGCTTTCTTT
cdr3_aa: CASSQDLWENTEAFF
v_call: TRBV3-1
j_call: TRBJ1-1
d_call: .
cdr3_length: 15
clone_size: few

cdr3_nt: TGTGCCAGCAGTCTCAAGTTTGGGATAGCTAATGAAAAACTGTTTTTT
cdr3_aa: CASSLKFGIANEKLFF
v_call: TRBV12-3/TRBV12-4
j_call: TRBJ1-4
d_call: .
cdr3_length: 16
clone_size: .

cdr3_nt: TGTGCCAGCAGTTTAATTGGGGGTATCGCTGAAGCTTTCTTT
cdr3_aa: CASSLIGGIAEAFF
v_call: TRBV12-3/TRBV12-4
j_call: TRBJ1-1
d_call: .
cdr3_length: 14
clone_size: many

cdr3_nt: TGTGCCAGTAGTATAGACCCTAGTCGCGATGAGCAGTTCTTC
cdr3_aa: CASSIDPSRDEQFF
v_call: TRBV19
j_call: TRBJ2-1
d_call: .
cdr3_length: 14
clone_size: many

cdr3_nt: TGCGCCAGCAGCCAACTAGCAGGGGAGACCCAGTACTTC
cdr3_aa: CASSQLAGETQYF
v_call: TRBV4-1
j_call: TRBJ2-5
d_call: .
cdr3_length: 13
clone_size: .

cdr3_nt: TGCAGCGTTGACAGGGGAAAGGTCTATGGCTACACCTTC
cdr3_aa: CSVDRGKVYGYTF
v_call: TRBV29-1
j_call: TRBJ1-2
d_call: .
cdr3_length: 13
clone_size: few

cdr3_nt: TGTGCCAGCAGCATCTCAGGGTTGAGGAGGACTGAAGCTTTCTTT
cdr3_aa: CASSISGLRRTEAFF
v_call: TRBV5-6
j_call: TRBJ1-1
d_call: .
cdr3_length: 15
clone_size: few

cdr3_nt: TGTGCCAGCAGTTCTCGGGACCGGGGGGCGCAGTATTTT
cdr3_aa: CASSSRDRGAQYF
v_call: TRBV27
j_call: TRBJ2-3
d_call: TRBD2
cdr3_length: 13
clone_size: few

cdr3_nt: TGCAGTGCTAGGAATACTAACTATGGCTACACCTTC
cdr3_aa: CSARNTNYGYTF
v_call: TRBV20-1
j_call: TRBJ1-2
d_call: .
cdr3_length: 12
clone_size: few

cdr3_nt: TGTGCCAGCAGCCAAGCCCGTGACAGGAGCTCCTATAATTCACCCCTCCACTTT
cdr3_aa: CASSQARDRSSYNSPLHF
v_call: TRBV14
j_call: TRBJ1-6
d_call: .
cdr3_length: 18
clone_size: .

cdr3_nt: TGTGCCAGCAGCGAGCGCGGGAGGGCCGTGGAGACCCAGTACTTC
cdr3_aa: CASSERGRAVETQYF
v_call: TRBV7-9
j_call: TRBJ2-5
d_call: TRBD2
cdr3_length: 15
clone_size: many

cdr3_nt: TGCAGTGCTGCCCCCGGGGCCTACAATGAGCAGTTCTTC
cdr3_aa: CSAAPGAYNEQFF
v_call: TRBV20-1
j_call: TRBJ2-1
d_call: .
cdr3_length: 13
clone_size: .

cdr3_nt: TGCGCCAGCAGCTTGGAGCCAGGTAATGGAGGCTACACCTTC
cdr3_aa: CASSLEPGNGGYTF
v_call: TRBV5-1
j_call: TRBJ1-2
d_call: .
cdr3_length: 14
clone_size: few

cdr3_nt: TGTGCCAGTAGTATCAGACTAGCGGGAGTAGAAGACGAGCAGTACTTC
cdr3_aa: CASSIRLAGVEDEQYF
v_call: TRBV19
j_call: TRBJ2-7
d_call: TRBD2
cdr3_length: 16
clone_size: many

cdr3_nt: TGCAGTGCTAGTTCTGCGGCCGGGAATCAGAACATTCAGTACTTC
cdr3_aa: CSASSAAGNQNIQYF
v_call: TRBV20-1
j_call: TRBJ2-4
d_call: .
cdr3_length: 15
clone_size: .

cdr3_nt: TGTGCCAGCAGCTCGGCGGGAGGTGGCTACAATGAGCAGTTCTTC
cdr3_aa: CASSSAGGGYNEQFF
v_call: TRBV7-3
j_call: TRBJ2-1
d_call: TRBD2
cdr3_length: 15
clone_size: .

cdr3_nt: TGTGCCAGCAGCTTACACTCAGCAGTAAACATTCAGTACTTC
cdr3_aa: CASSLHSAVNIQYF
v_call: TRBV11-3
j_call: TRBJ2-4
d_call: .
cdr3_length: 14
clone_size: .

cdr3_nt: TGTGCCAGCAGCTCCCAGGGTTCTGGGGCCAACGTCCTGACTTTC
cdr3_aa: CASSSQGSGANVLTF
v_call: TRBV13
j_call: TRBJ2-6
d_call: .
cdr3_length: 15
clone_size: .

cdr3_nt: TGTGCCAGCAGTGAACAGGGGGCGTCCCCAGATACGCAGTATTTT
cdr3_aa: CASSEQGASPDTQYF
v_call: TRBV28
j_call: TRBJ2-3
d_call: TRBD1
cdr3_length: 15
clone_size: .

cdr3_nt: TGTGCCAGCGGATTACAACCTCGGGGAACACAACAGCATTTT
cdr3_aa: CASGLQPRGTQQHF
v_call: TRBV12-3/TRBV12-4
j_call: TRBJ1-5
d_call: .
cdr3_length: 14
clone_size: many

cdr3_nt: TGCAGCGGGACAGGGAGGAACACTGAAGCTTTCTTT
cdr3_aa: CSGTGRNTEAFF
v_call: TRBV29-1
j_call: TRBJ1-1
d_call: TRBD1
cdr3_length: 12
clone_size: .

cdr3_nt: TGTGCCAGCAGGGGTTTGAAGACCCAGTACTTC
cdr3_aa: CASRGLKTQYF
v_call: TRBV6-5
j_call: TRBJ2-5
d_call: .
cdr3_length: 11
clone_size: .

cdr3_nt: TGCAGTGCTAGAGATCAGGCGGGAGGGGTAGAGACCCAGTACTTC
cdr3_aa: CSARDQAGGVETQYF
v_call: TRBV20-1
j_call: TRBJ2-5
d_call: TRBD2
cdr3_length: 15
clone_size: few

cdr3_nt: TGTGCCAGCAGTTACGGGACGGTCCGACAAGGCTCCGAGCAGTACTTC
cdr3_aa: CASSYGTVRQGSEQYF
v_call: TRBV6-2/TRBV6-3
j_call: TRBJ2-7
d_call: .
cdr3_length: 16
clone_size: few

cdr3_nt: TGTGCCACCCCCTCTGAGGGTGAAAAACTGTTTTTT
cdr3_aa: CATPSEGEKLFF
v_call: TRBV6-4
j_call: TRBJ1-4
d_call: .
cdr3_length: 12
clone_size: .

cdr3_nt: TGTGCCAGCAGGACTAGCGATTACAATGAGCAGTTCTTC
cdr3_aa: CASRTSDYNEQFF
v_call: TRBV12-3/TRBV12-4
j_call: TRBJ2-1
d_call: TRBD2
cdr3_length: 13
clone_size: .

cdr3_nt: TGTGCCAGCAGCCAAATAGCGGGAGGGTCCTACCAAGAGACCCAGTACTTC
cdr3_aa: CASSQIAGGSYQETQYF
v_call: TRBV3-1
j_call: TRBJ2-5
d_call: TRBD2
cdr3_length: 17
clone_size: .

cdr3_nt: TGTGCCAGTAGTATACAGTTCGCTGAGCAGTTCTTC
cdr3_aa: CASSIQFAEQFF
v_call: TRBV19
j_call: TRBJ2-1
d_call: .
cdr3_length: 12
clone_size: .

cdr3_nt: TGTGCCAGCAGTCGAACAGCCTACGAGCAGTACTTC
cdr3_aa: CASSRTAYEQYF
v_call: TRBV6-2/TRBV6-3
j_call: TRBJ2-7
d_call: .
cdr3_length: 12
clone_size: .

cdr3_nt: TGTGCCAGCAGCTTAGGTGGTCACGGCCGTAACTCCTACAATGAGCAGTTCTTC
cdr3_aa: CASSLGGHGRNSYNEQFF
v_call: TRBV7-8
j_call: TRBJ2-1
d_call: .
cdr3_length: 18
clone_size: .

cdr3_nt: TGTGCCAGCAGCGGGACAGAACAAGAGACCCAGTACTTC
cdr3_aa: CASSGTEQETQYF
v_call: TRBV28
j_call: TRBJ2-5
d_call: TRBD1
cdr3_length: 13
clone_size: many